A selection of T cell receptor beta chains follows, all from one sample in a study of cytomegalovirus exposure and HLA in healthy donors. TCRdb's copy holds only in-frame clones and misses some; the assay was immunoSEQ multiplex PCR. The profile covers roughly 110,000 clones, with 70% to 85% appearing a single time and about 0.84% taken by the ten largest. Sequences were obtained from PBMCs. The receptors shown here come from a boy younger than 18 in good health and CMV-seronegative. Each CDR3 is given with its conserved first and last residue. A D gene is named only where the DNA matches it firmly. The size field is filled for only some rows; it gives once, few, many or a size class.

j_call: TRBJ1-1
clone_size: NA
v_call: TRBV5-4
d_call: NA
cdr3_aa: CASSFQGLLNTEAFF
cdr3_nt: TGTGCCAGCAGCTTCCAGGGGCTCTTAAACACTGAAGCTTTCTTT

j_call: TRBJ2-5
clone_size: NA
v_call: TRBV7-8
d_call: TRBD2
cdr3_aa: CASSLFLAGGSISETQYF
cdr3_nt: TGTGCCAGCAGCTTGTTTCTAGCGGGGGGGTCGATCTCGGAGACCCAGTACTTC

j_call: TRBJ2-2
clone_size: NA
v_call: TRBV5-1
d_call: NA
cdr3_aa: CACRVLGTVLTGELFF
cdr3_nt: TGCGCCTGCCGGGTTCTAGGGACTGTTCTCACCGGGGAGCTGTTTTTT

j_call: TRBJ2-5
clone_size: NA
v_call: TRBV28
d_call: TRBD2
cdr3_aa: CASNPSRLAGNRETQYF
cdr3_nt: TGTGCCAGCAACCCCAGTCGACTAGCGGGGAATCGGGAGACCCAGTACTTC

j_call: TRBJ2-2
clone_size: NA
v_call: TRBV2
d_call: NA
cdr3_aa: CASSVQGTDTGELFF
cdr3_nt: TGTGCCAGCAGTGTCCAGGGTACAGACACCGGGGAGCTGTTTTTT

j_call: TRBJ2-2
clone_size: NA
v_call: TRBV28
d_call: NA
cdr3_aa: CASSLIGEAGELFF
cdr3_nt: TGTGCCAGCAGTTTGATCGGGGAAGCCGGGGAGCTGTTTTTT

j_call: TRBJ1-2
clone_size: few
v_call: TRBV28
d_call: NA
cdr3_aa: CASSPNYRVAGYTF
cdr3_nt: TGTGCCAGCAGCCCAAATTACAGGGTTGCTGGCTACACCTTC

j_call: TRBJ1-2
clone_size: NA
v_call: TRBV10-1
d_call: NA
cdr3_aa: CASSDSQGDGYTF
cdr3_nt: TGCGCCAGCAGTGACTCTCAGGGCGATGGCTACACCTTC

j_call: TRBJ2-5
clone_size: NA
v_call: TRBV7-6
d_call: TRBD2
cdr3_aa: CASSLALAGGETQYF
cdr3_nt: TGTGCCAGCAGCTTAGCCCTAGCGGGAGGGGAGACCCAGTACTTC

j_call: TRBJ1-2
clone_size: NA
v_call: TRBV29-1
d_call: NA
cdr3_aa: CSVRLIAAYGYTF
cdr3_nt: TGCAGCGTTAGGTTAATAGCGGCCTATGGCTACACCTTC

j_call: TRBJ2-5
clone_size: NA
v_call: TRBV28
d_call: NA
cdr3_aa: CASRFGQFQETQYF
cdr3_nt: TGTGCCAGCAGATTTGGACAGTTCCAAGAGACCCAGTACTTC

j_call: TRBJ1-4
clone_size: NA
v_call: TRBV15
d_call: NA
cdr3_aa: CATSSDTGGTNEKLFF
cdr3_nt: TGTGCCACCAGCAGCGACACGGGGGGAACTAATGAAAAACTGTTTTTT

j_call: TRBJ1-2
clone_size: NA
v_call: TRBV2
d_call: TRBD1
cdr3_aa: CASGTGSYGYTF
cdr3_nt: TGTGCCAGCGGGACAGGGAGCTATGGCTACACCTTC

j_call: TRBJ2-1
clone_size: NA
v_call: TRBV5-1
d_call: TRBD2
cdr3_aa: CASSFTRGLATDEQFF
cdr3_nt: TGCGCCAGCAGCTTTACTCGGGGACTAGCGACCGATGAGCAGTTCTTC

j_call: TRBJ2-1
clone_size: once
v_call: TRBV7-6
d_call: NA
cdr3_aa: CASSARYRASYNEQFF
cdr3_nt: TGTGCCAGCAGCGCCAGGTACAGAGCCTCCTACAATGAGCAGTTCTTC

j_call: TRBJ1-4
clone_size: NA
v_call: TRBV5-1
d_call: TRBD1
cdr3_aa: CASCPSGTAPNEKLFF
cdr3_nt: TGCGCCAGCTGTCCCTCCGGGACAGCCCCTAATGAAAAACTGTTTTTT

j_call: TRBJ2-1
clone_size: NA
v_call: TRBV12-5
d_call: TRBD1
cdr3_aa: CASGLVPPRRQGRLYEQFF
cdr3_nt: TGTGCTAGTGGTTTGGTCCCTCCCCGGAGACAGGGGAGATTATATGAGCAGTTCTTC

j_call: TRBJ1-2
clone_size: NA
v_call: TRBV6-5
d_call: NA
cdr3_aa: CASSRTLQGPRGYTF
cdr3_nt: TGTGCCAGCAGCCGTACGCTGCAGGGCCCTCGGGGCTACACCTTC

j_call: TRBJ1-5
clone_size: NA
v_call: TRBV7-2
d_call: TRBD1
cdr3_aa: CASSSDRGGNQPQHF
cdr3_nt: TGTGCCAGCAGCTCCGACAGGGGAGGCAATCAGCCCCAGCATTTT

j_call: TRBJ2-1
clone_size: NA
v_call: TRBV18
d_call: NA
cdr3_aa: CASSPPEGISYNEQFF
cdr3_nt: TGTGCCAGCTCACCACCGGAGGGAATCTCCTACAATGAGCAGTTCTTC

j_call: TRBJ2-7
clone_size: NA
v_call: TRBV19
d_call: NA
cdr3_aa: CASIKRTFSYEQYF
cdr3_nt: TGTGCCAGTATTAAAAGGACTTTCTCCTACGAGCAGTACTTC

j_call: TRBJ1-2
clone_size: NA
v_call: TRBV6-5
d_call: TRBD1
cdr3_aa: CASSKRGTDYGYTF
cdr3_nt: TGTGCCAGCAGCAAACGGGGGACAGACTATGGCTACACCTTC

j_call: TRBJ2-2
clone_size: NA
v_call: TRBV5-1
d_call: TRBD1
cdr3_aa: CASSMGQYGELFF
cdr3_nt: TGCGCCAGCAGCATGGGACAGTACGGGGAGCTGTTTTTT

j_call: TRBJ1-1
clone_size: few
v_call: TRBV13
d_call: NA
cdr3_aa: CASSRVRGGTEAFF
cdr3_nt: TGTGCCAGCAGCAGGGTAAGGGGCGGTACTGAAGCTTTCTTT

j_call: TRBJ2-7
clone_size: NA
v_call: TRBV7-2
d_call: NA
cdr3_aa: CASSLNGGHIYEQYF
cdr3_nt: TGTGCCAGCAGCTTAAACGGCGGGCACATTTACGAGCAGTACTTC

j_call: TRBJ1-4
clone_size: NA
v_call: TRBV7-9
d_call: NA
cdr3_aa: CASSLDRGKLFF
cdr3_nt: TGTGCCAGCAGCTTAGATAGGGGGAAACTGTTTTTT

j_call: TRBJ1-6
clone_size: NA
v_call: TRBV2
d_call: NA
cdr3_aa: CASSESPRGTSPLHF
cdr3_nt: TGTGCCAGCAGTGAAAGTCCCAGGGGCACTTCACCCCTCCACTTT